The rows below give T cell receptor beta chains drawn from one sample of a study of cytomegalovirus exposure and HLA in healthy donors. Assay used: immunoSEQ multiplex PCR; TCRdb lists only in-frame clones, some missing. The sample yields 200,000 or so clones, roughly 81% seen once. Material for sequencing was PBMCs. Receptors were obtained from a woman in her thirties in good health and CMV-seropositive. CDR3s include the opening cysteine and the closing phenylalanine or tryptophan. A D gene is named only where the DNA matches it firmly. A clone size is listed for some rows: how often the clone was seen (once, few, many), or a class if it is expanded.

size: once
D: -
J: TRBJ1-2
V: TRBV5-8
DNA: TGTGCCAGCAGCGCAACTATAAACCACTATGGCTACACCTTC
CDR3: CASSATINHYGYTF

size: -
D: -
J: TRBJ2-2
V: TRBV7-2
DNA: TGTGCCAGCAGCTCCCAGGGTTTCACCGGGGAGCTGTTTTTT
CDR3: CASSSQGFTGELFF

size: -
D: TRBD1
J: TRBJ2-1
V: TRBV4-3
DNA: TGCGCCAGCAGCGCTCGGACAGGAGACAATGAGCAGTTCTTC
CDR3: CASSARTGDNEQFF

size: -
D: -
J: TRBJ2-7
V: TRBV6-6
DNA: TGTGCCAGCAGTTTACCCGACTGGTACGAGCAGTACTTC
CDR3: CASSLPDWYEQYF

size: -
D: TRBD1
J: TRBJ2-2
V: TRBV15
DNA: TGTGCCACCAGCAAAACGGGACAGGTCTACACCGGGGAGCTGTTTTTT
CDR3: CATSKTGQVYTGELFF

size: -
D: TRBD1
J: TRBJ1-6
V: TRBV7-2
DNA: TGTGCCAGCAGCCCAGGCGGCGGGACAGAATATTCACCCCTCCACTTT
CDR3: CASSPGGGTEYSPLHF

size: -
D: TRBD2
J: TRBJ2-5
V: TRBV7-2
DNA: TGTGCCAGCGGGCCGACTAGCAGAGAGACCCAGTACTTC
CDR3: CASGPTSRETQYF

size: -
D: TRBD2
J: TRBJ2-3
V: TRBV5-1
DNA: TGCGCCAGCAGGGGCGGGGGTTCCACAGATACGCAGTATTTT
CDR3: CASRGGGSTDTQYF

size: once
D: -
J: TRBJ1-5
V: TRBV18
DNA: TGTGCCAGCTCACTCACAGGTTTGCTCACTCAGCCCCAGCATTTT
CDR3: CASSLTGLLTQPQHF

size: once
D: -
J: TRBJ2-7
V: TRBV7-2
DNA: TGTGCCAGCAGCCCATCGGCAGGCCCCTACGAGCAGTACTTC
CDR3: CASSPSAGPYEQYF

size: -
D: TRBD1
J: TRBJ1-1
V: TRBV5-1
DNA: TGCGCCAGCAGCCGTGACAGGGGGGGCTCTGAAGCTTTCTTT
CDR3: CASSRDRGGSEAFF

size: -
D: TRBD2
J: TRBJ2-3
V: TRBV27
DNA: TGTGCCAGCAGGACGCTGGGGCTAGCGGGAGTAGCCGGGACCCCAGATACGCAGTATTTT
CDR3: CASRTLGLAGVAGTPDTQYF

size: -
D: -
J: TRBJ2-2
V: TRBV7-8
DNA: TGTGCCAGCAGCACTCGGACGGGAAACACCGGGGAGCTGTTTTTT
CDR3: CASSTRTGNTGELFF

size: -
D: -
J: TRBJ1-5
V: TRBV30
DNA: TGTGCCTGGAGTAAGGGGGGGGCTCTTCACAATCAGCCCCAGCATTTT
CDR3: CAWSKGGALHNQPQHF

size: few
D: TRBD1
J: TRBJ2-7
V: TRBV14
DNA: TGTGCCAGCAGCCAAGCGTACCTCCAGGGGGAAGGAGAGCAGTACTTC
CDR3: CASSQAYLQGEGEQYF

size: -
D: TRBD1
J: TRBJ1-1
V: TRBV2
DNA: TGTGCCAGCAGTGATGACAGGGGAAGGGGCACTGAAGCTTTCTTT
CDR3: CASSDDRGRGTEAFF

size: -
D: -
J: TRBJ1-5
V: TRBV4-2
DNA: TGTGCCAGCAGCCAAGAGGACAGCCGGAATCAGCCCCAGCATTTT
CDR3: CASSQEDSRNQPQHF

size: -
D: -
J: TRBJ2-7
V: TRBV7-9
DNA: TGTGCCAGCAGCCGAAGCGGACAGCTCTACGAGCAGTACTTC
CDR3: CASSRSGQLYEQYF

size: -
D: -
J: TRBJ1-2
V: TRBV5-1
DNA: TGCGCCAGCAGGACGGGAGGTGGATATGGCTACACCTTC
CDR3: CASRTGGGYGYTF

size: -
D: -
J: TRBJ2-5
V: TRBV7-2
DNA: TGTGCCAGCAGCTTCGGGTTTGGCGGACAAGAGACCCAGTACTTC
CDR3: CASSFGFGGQETQYF

size: -
D: -
J: TRBJ2-7
V: TRBV30
DNA: TGTGCCTGGAGTGCCGGGAACCCCGGAGGGTACGAGCAGTACTTC
CDR3: CAWSAGNPGGYEQYF

size: -
D: TRBD1
J: TRBJ1-1
V: TRBV28
DNA: TGTGCCAGCAGTACCTCGGGCAGGGGGCGAGGGACTGAAGCTTTCTTT
CDR3: CASSTSGRGRGTEAFF

size: -
D: TRBD1
J: TRBJ2-3
V: TRBV5-1
DNA: TGCGCCAGCAGCTACCGGGACAGGGGAGGTGATACGCAGTATTTT
CDR3: CASSYRDRGGDTQYF

size: -
D: TRBD2
J: TRBJ2-3
V: TRBV18
DNA: TGTGCCAGCTCACCACCGAGGCTAGCGGGAGAAACAGATACGCAGTATTTT
CDR3: CASSPPRLAGETDTQYF

size: -
D: -
J: TRBJ2-3
V: TRBV29-1
DNA: TGCAGCGTTGAGTCGAACCGCCGGGATACGCAGTATTTT
CDR3: CSVESNRRDTQYF

size: -
D: -
J: TRBJ2-6
V: TRBV28
DNA: TGTGCCAGCAGTTTTACAGGGTACGGGGCCAACGTCCTGACTTTC
CDR3: CASSFTGYGANVLTF

size: -
D: -
J: TRBJ1-5
V: TRBV9
DNA: TGTGCCAGCAGCGTAGGTGTATTGAGTGATCAGCCCCAGCATTTT
CDR3: CASSVGVLSDQPQHF

size: once
D: TRBD1
J: TRBJ2-1
V: TRBV6-6
DNA: TGTGCCACAACAGGGGCGAGCTCCTACAATGAGCAGTTCTTC
CDR3: CATTGASSYNEQFF

size: -
D: -
J: TRBJ1-4
V: TRBV5-1
DNA: TGCGCCAGCAGCTTGGGCGGGACAACTAATGAAAAACTGTTTTTT
CDR3: CASSLGGTTNEKLFF